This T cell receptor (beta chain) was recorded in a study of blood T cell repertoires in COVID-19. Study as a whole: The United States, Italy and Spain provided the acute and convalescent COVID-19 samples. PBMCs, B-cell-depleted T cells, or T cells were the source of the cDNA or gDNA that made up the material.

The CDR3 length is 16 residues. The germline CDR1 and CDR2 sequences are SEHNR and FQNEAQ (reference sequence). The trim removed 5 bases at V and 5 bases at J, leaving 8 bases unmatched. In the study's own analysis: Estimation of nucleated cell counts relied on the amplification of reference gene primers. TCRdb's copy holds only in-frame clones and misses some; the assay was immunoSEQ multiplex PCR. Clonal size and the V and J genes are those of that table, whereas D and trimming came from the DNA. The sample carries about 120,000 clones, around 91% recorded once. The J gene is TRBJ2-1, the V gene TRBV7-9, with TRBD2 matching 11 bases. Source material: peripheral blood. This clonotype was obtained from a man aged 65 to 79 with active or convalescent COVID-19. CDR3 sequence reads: CASSGSGLAGNNEQFF. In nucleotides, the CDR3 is TGTGCCAGCAGCGGGTCCGGACTAGCGGGTAACAATGAGCAGTTCTTC.